This TCR beta chain was profiled in a study of T cell responses to AZD1222 COVID-19 vaccine (dated by TCRdb to the early 2020s). A note on the overall study: A total of 233 trial participants underwent TCR sequencing, of whom approximately 210 received two doses of AZD1222 and about 25 received two doses of the MenACWY control vaccine. Trial participants were enrolled by age into 18-55, 56-69 and 70-plus year subgroups, with roughly 150, 30 and 60 TCR-sequenced participants respectively. Findings and caveats that apply to the study as a whole: No day 14 peak-response samples were available, so repertoires were characterized only after the peak T cell response. Nearly half of unique spike-specific TCRs reportedly recognized epitopes outside regions mutated in the B.1.351 and B.1.1.7 variants. Vaccine-associated CD4 TCRs spanned the whole spike protein, with dominant responses in regions 160-218 and 743-854. Only five or six AZD1222 recipients were SARS-CoV-2 seropositive at baseline, limiting conclusions about previously exposed vaccinees. After two AZD1222 doses, both the breadth and the depth of spike-specific TCRs were significantly higher than at day 0 and than in MenACWY recipients. In the small 56-69-year group, the increase in depth fell short of significance, most likely because of low power. Most participants were white British and females outnumbered males, and the authors suggested that clonal diversity may have been underestimated.

For this clone: Its target antigen remains unknown. No qualities accompany the bases; no much larger clone lies one base away.

What this sample's time point label stands for: baseline before first vaccination. What this sample's treatment or condition label stands for: meningococcal conjugate vaccine given as trial control. Vaccinee samples were obtained from the UK trials COV001 and COV002, which included a single-blind randomized controlled phase 2/3 trial of AZD1222 (ChAdOx1 nCoV-19) in healthy adults. Trial participant PBMC samples were collected at day 0 and day 28 after the second dose for TCRbeta chain sequencing. The CDR3, from cysteine to phenylalanine, totals 15 residues. Solely the CDR3 DNA is kept, with 45 bases framed from the first base. The junction shows trimming of 2 bases on V and 3 bases on J, plus 13 bases between the germline ends. CDR1 and CDR2 are drawn from the germline V gene: MNHEY, SVGAGI. The CDR3 regions of human TCRbeta chains were analyzed by immunosequencing. The study's processing was this. Repertoire TCRs were matched against a reference library of SARS-CoV-2-specific TCRs generated with the MIRA antigen-specificity platform. Breadth was defined as the fraction of unique TCRs that were SARS-CoV-2-associated, and depth was defined as the fraction of total T cells that were SARS-CoV-2-associated. Using the MIRA data, every spike-specific TCR was mapped to the spike region that the TCR reacted to and assigned to either a CD4 or a CD8 class. Log10-transformed breadth and depth values were compared by one-way ANOVA with Sidak's multiple comparisons tests. TCRdb carries this immuneACCESS record with in-frame sequences only. Its versions omit some clonotypes, under half of them owing to an unresolved V gene in the studies checked, with the rest unexplained. V and J calls plus clone size are reproduced from that table; the DNA served to infer D and trimming. The sample table records under 150,000 clones; roughly 85% of these occur just once. The ten largest clonotypes hold roughly a sixth of the sample.

The source of this sequence is an adult in good health. The chain employs TRBV6-5 and TRBJ1-2; the best D guess is TRBD1, with 5 bases matching. The sequences come from peripheral blood, collected on day 0 of MenACWY control vaccination. The CDR3 has the sequence CASSYGTGHDYGYTF. The nucleotides are TGTGCCAGCAGTTACGGTACAGGACATGACTATGGCTACACCTTC.